This entry lists 22 T cell receptor beta chains sequenced from one sample in a study of CD8+ T cells in alopecia areata. cDNA reverse transcribed from extracted RNA served as the sequencing template. TCRdb keeps only in-frame clones here, not all; method: immunoSEQ multiplex PCR. The sample shows around 140,000 clones, roughly half of them seen only once. The material sequenced was CD4+ T cells sorted from blood, taken at week 0. These receptors were taken from a human donor with alopecia areata.

The rearrangement links TRBV10-3 to TRBJ2-3, with 10 bases matching TRBD2. Trimming cost V 10 bases and J 2 bases; bases outside gene matches: 6. Per germline, CDR1 ENHRY and CDR2 SYGVKD. The length of the CDR3 is 14 residues. The CDR3 nucleotides are TGTGCCACCCGGACTAGCGGAAACACAGATACGCAGTATTTT. Encoded protein: CATRTSGNTDTQYF.

V usage is TRBV5-1 and J usage is TRBJ2-5, with D possibly matching TRBD1 (6 bases). The CDR3 runs 13 residues. V was clipped by 5 bases and J by 1 base, with 9 bases between them. CDR1 and CDR2 (germline): SGHRS, YFSETQ. CDR3 residues: CASSRDTQETQYF. The CDR3 bases are TGCGCCAGCAGTCGGGACACCCAAGAGACCCAGTACTTC.

The CDR3 DNA reads as TGTGCCACCAGCAGAGATTATCGGGGGGGCGAGGAGCAGTTCTTC. Its protein is CATSRDYRGGEEQFF. The chain uses TRBV15 and TRBJ2-1, with 8 bases identical to TRBD2. CDR3 length: 15 amino acids. Losses at the gene ends were 0 bases for V and 10 bases for J; bases not matched to a gene: 8. The germline V gene has CDR1 LNHNV and CDR2 YYDKDF (reference sequence).

This clone was found once. V is TRBV25-1 and J is TRBJ2-7, with D perhaps matching TRBD1 (5 bases). The germline V gene has CDR1 MGHDK and CDR2 SYGVNS. Between the trimmed V and J ends, which lost 8 bases and 6 bases, there was a span of 11 bases. The CDR3 contains 11 residues. CDR3 DNA sequence: TGTGCCAGCCAAGGGGTTAGCGAGCAGTACTTC. This translates into CASQGVSEQYF.

The rearrangement uses TRBV7-8 and TRBJ2-1; 7 bases fit TRBD1. Per the germline V gene, CDR1 is SGHVS and CDR2 is FQNEAQ. CDR3 size: 14 residues. Unmatched junction bases numbered 8, after V lost 5 bases and J lost 7 bases. Here the CDR3 DNA reads TGTGCCAGCAGCCACGGACAGGACGGGAATGAGCAGTTCTTC. Amino acids: CASSHGQDGNEQFF. The whole variable domain, remainder taken from reference TRBV7-8 and TRBJ2-1, is GAGVSQSPRYKVAKRGQDVALRCDPISGHVSLFWYQQALGQGPEFLTYFQNEAQLDKSGLPSDRFFAERPEGSVSTLKIQRTQQEDSAVYLCASSHGQDGNEQFFGPGTRLTVL.

The rearrangement joins TRBV25-1 to TRBJ2-3; unclear D gene. The CDR3 runs to 11 residues. The V end was cut by 4 bases, the J end by 6 bases, with 5 bases between. The germline CDR1 and CDR2 sequences are MGHDK and SYGVNS. The CDR3 spells CASSARDTQYF. CDR3 nucleotides: TGTGCCAGCAGTGCCCGGGATACGCAGTATTTT.

CDR3 in DNA: TGTGCCTGGAGGGTGGACTGGAGTGAGCAGTTCTTC. This codes for CAWRVDWSEQFF. The rearrangement joins TRBV30 to TRBJ2-1; a weak D match, TRBD2 (5 bases). This CDR3 region has 12 residues. CDR1 is GTSNPN and CDR2 is SVGIG in the germline V gene (reference sequence). The V end was cut by 3 bases, the J end by 9 bases, with 12 bases between.

This clone appeared a few times. The gene calls are TRBV29-1 and TRBJ2-5; D is possibly TRBD2 (5 bases). V was pared by 5 bases and J by 7 bases, with 17 bases between. This CDR3 is 13 amino acids long. Germline-derived CDR1 and CDR2 are SQVTM and ANQGSEA. The CDR3 here is CSVLIGPRGTQYF. CDR3 DNA: TGCAGCGTTCTTATAGGTCCCCGGGGGACCCAGTACTTC.

This clone was seen a few times. The chain uses TRBV27 and TRBJ1-4; D remains ambiguous. This CDR3 is built from 13 residues. The germline gives CDR1 MNHEY, CDR2 SMNVEV (reference sequence). The V end lost 6 bases, the J end lost 2 bases, and 7 bases lay between the germline ends. CDR3 in DNA: TGTGCCAGCAGCTTCTGGACTAATGAAAAACTGTTTTTT. Translated: CASSFWTNEKLFF.

The chain carries TRBV29-1 and TRBJ1-3; maybe TRBD1 (5 bases). V was clipped by 0 bases and J by 3 bases, with 9 bases between them. The germline CDR1 and CDR2 sequences are SQVTM and ANQGSEA. The CDR3 runs to 14 residues. CDR3 sequence (DNA): TGCAGCGTTGAAGATTCGCAGGGTGGAAACACCATATATTTT. Translated: CSVEDSQGGNTIYF.

This clone came up a few times. The gene calls are TRBV28 and TRBJ2-4, with a weak D call TRBD2 (5 bases). The CDR3 has 15 residues. Germline CDR1 MDHEN, CDR2 SYDVKM. V gave up 2 bases and J gave up 8 bases, with 16 bases separating them. The CDR3 spells CASSLKPGRADIQYF. CDR3 nucleotides: TGTGCCAGCAGTTTAAAGCCGGGAAGGGCCGACATTCAGTACTTC.

About this clone itself: The same CDR3 is also encoded by other DNA sequences in this sample. The V gene is TRBV5-1, the J gene TRBJ1-5; D call uncertain. CDR3 length: 14 residues. V was trimmed by 0 bases and J by 1 base, leaving 5 bases between them. Germline lookup yields CDR1 SGHRS and CDR2 YFSETQ. The CDR3 region is CASSLGGSNQPQHF. The CDR3 DNA reads TGCGCCAGCAGCTTGGGGGGAAGCAATCAGCCCCAGCATTTT.

This clone was counted many times. CDR3 protein: CASSPGHWGGYTF. The CDR3 DNA is TGTGCCAGCAGCCCGGGACATTGGGGTGGCTACACCTTC. The chain links TRBV7-2 to TRBJ1-2, with D possibly being TRBD1 (6 bases). CDR1 is SGHTA, CDR2 FQGNSA, per germline. This CDR3 comprises 13 residues. V was shortened by 5 bases and J by 7 bases, with 14 bases between the two germline ends.

This clone was seen only once. The chain couples TRBV30 to TRBJ2-1; 10 nucleotides align to TRBD2. CDR3 length equals 15 residues. Germline CDR1 is GTSNPN and CDR2 is SVGIG (reference sequence). J lost 5 bases, V lost 0 bases, and 4 bases had no gene match. This chain's CDR3 is CAWSVQAGGHNEQFF. CDR3 bases: TGTGCCTGGAGTGTCCAAGCGGGAGGGCACAATGAGCAGTTCTTC.

The chain employs TRBV29-1 and TRBJ1-2; D is perhaps TRBD1 (6 bases). This CDR3 has 13 amino acids. V gave up 0 bases and J gave up 7 bases, with 12 bases separating them. From germline, CDR1 is SQVTM and CDR2 ANQGSEA. The CDR3 nucleotides read TGCAGCGTTGAAGAGGGGGCATTCAGTGGCTACACCTTC. Protein product: CSVEEGAFSGYTF. Full variable domain (remainder filled in from reference TRBV29-1 and TRBJ1-2): SAVISQKPSRDICQRGTSLTIQCQVDSQVTMMFWYRQQPGQSLTLIATANQGSEATYESGFVIDKFPISRPNLTFSTLTVSNMSPEDSSIYLCSVEEGAFSGYTFGSGTRLTVV.

This chain links TRBV28 with TRBJ2-1; D not resolved. The V and J ends lost 5 bases and 4 bases respectively, with 12 bases between them. The germline V gene encodes CDR1 MDHEN and CDR2 SYDVKM. The CDR3 is 14 amino acids. The CDR3 protein is CASSPNFQYNEQFF. The CDR3 nucleotides read TGTGCCAGCAGTCCAAATTTCCAATACAATGAGCAGTTCTTC.

This clone was counted a few times. Other DNA sequences of this sample code for an identical CDR3. The V and J genes are TRBV9 and TRBJ2-2; D is undetermined. Germline-derived CDR1 and CDR2 are SGDLS and YYNGEE. This CDR3 contains 12 residues. Trimming pared 0 bases from V and 5 bases from J, leaving 2 bases between. The CDR3 DNA reads as TGTGCCAGCAGCGTAGGGACCGGGGAGCTGTTTTTT. It is translated as CASSVGTGELFF. The complete variable domain, with remaining parts taken from reference TRBV9 and TRBJ2-2, reads DSGVTQTPKHLITATGQRVTLRCSPRSGDLSVYWYQQSLDQGLQFLIQYYNGEERAKGNILERFSAQQFPDLHSELNLSSLELGDSALYFCASSVGTGELFFGEGSRLTVL.

Remarks on this clone: The sample carries other DNA sequences with the same CDR3. This chain joins TRBV18 and TRBJ2-7; D unclear. V lost 3 bases and J lost 1, with 4 bases in between. This CDR3 contains 12 residues. Germline V gene sequence: CDR1 KGHSH, CDR2 LQKENI. This CDR3 is CASSPTSYEQYF. CDR3 DNA sequence: TGTGCCAGCTCACCGACTTCCTACGAGCAGTACTTC.

The chain uses TRBV30 and TRBJ2-2, with 7 bases aligning to TRBD1. Germline CDR1 is GTSNPN and CDR2 is SVGIG (reference sequence). CDR3 length: 17 residues. V shed 0 bases and J 7 bases; nucleotides not matched to a gene: 14. CDR3 nucleotides: TGTGCCTGGAGTGTACCACGACAGGGTGAAGGGAACGGGGAGCTGTTTTTT. Protein: CAWSVPRQGEGNGELFF.

V usage is TRBV18 and J usage is TRBJ2-5, with no clear D. The V end was cut by 7 bases, the J end by 5 bases, with 8 bases between. Germline assignment: CDR1 KGHSH and CDR2 LQKENI. The CDR3 runs to 11 residues. Here the CDR3 reads CASLVEETQYF. The CDR3 bases are TGTGCCAGCTTGGTGGAGGAGACCCAGTACTTC.

This clone was found once. V is TRBV5-1 and J is TRBJ2-7, with TRBD2 matching 11 bases. Germline CDR1 SGHRS, CDR2 YFSETQ. This CDR3 has 15 amino acids. V was clipped by 4 bases and J by 1 base; unmatched bases: 4. This CDR3 reads CASSVLAGESYEQYF. The DNA for the CDR3 is TGCGCCAGCAGCGTACTAGCGGGGGAATCCTACGAGCAGTACTTC.

The sample holds a few counts of this clone. The chain couples TRBV4-3 to TRBJ2-3; 7 nucleotides agree with TRBD2. The CDR3 has 16 residues. V gave up 5 bases and J gave up 0 bases; unmatched junction bases: 8. Germline values: CDR1 LGHNA, CDR2 YSLEER. CDR3 DNA: TGCGCCAGCAGCTCCGGGCGGGGGTGGAGCACAGATACGCAGTATTTT. Encoded protein: CASSSGRGWSTDTQYF.